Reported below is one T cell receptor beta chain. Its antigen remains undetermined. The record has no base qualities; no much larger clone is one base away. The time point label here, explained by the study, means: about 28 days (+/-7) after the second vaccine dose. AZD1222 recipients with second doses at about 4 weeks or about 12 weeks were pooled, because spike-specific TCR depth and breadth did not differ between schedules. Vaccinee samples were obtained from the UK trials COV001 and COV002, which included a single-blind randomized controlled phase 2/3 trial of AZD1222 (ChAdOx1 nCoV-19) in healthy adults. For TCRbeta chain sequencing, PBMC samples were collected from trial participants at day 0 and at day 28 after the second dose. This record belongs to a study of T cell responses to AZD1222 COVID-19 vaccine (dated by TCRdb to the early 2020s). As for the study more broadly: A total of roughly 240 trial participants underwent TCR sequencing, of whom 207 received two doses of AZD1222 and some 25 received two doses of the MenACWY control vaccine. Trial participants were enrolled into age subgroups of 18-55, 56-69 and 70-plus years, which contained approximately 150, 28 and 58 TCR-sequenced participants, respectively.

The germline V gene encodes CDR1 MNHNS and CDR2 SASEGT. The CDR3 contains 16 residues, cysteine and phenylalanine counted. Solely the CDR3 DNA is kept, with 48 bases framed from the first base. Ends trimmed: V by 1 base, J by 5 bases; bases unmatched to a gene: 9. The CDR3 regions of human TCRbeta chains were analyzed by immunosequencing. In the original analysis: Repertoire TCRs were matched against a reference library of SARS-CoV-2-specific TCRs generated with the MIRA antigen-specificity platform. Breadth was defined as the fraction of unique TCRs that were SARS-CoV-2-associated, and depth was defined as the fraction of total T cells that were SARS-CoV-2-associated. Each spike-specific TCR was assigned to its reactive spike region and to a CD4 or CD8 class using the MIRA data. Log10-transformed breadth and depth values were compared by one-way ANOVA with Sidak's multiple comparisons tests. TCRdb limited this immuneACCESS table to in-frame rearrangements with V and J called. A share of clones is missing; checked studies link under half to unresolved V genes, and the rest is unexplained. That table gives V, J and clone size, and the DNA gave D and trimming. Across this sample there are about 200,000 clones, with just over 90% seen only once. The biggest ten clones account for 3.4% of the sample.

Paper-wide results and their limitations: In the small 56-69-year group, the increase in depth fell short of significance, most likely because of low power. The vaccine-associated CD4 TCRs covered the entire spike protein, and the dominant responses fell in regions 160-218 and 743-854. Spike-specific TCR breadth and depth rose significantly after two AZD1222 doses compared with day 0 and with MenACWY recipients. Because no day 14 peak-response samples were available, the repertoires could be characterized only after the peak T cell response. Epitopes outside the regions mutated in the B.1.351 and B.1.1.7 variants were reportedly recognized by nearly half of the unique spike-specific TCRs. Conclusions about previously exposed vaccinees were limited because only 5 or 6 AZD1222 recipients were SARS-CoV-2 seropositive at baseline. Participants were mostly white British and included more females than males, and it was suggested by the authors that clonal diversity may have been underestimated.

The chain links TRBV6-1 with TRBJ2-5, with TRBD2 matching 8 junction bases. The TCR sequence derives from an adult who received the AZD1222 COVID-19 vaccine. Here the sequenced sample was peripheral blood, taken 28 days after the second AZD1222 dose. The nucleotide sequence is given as TGTGCCAGCAGTGAAGTTGTCCTAGCGGGTAGGGAGACCCAGTACTTC. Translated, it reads CASSEVVLAGRETQYF.